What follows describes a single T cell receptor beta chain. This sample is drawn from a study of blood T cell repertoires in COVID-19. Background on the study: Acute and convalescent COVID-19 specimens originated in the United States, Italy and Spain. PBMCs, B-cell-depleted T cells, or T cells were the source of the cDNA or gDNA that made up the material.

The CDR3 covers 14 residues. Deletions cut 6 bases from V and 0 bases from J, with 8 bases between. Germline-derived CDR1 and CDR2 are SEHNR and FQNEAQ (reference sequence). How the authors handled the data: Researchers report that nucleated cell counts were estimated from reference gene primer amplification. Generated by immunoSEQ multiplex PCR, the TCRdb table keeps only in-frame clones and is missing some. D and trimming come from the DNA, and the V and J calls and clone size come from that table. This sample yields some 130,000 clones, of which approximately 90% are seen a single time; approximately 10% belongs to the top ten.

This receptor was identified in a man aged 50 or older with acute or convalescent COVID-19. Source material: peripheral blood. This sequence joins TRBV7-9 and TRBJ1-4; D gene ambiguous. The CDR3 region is CASSRTATNEKLFF. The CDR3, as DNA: TGTGCCAGCAGTCGGACTGCAACTAATGAAAAACTGTTTTTT.